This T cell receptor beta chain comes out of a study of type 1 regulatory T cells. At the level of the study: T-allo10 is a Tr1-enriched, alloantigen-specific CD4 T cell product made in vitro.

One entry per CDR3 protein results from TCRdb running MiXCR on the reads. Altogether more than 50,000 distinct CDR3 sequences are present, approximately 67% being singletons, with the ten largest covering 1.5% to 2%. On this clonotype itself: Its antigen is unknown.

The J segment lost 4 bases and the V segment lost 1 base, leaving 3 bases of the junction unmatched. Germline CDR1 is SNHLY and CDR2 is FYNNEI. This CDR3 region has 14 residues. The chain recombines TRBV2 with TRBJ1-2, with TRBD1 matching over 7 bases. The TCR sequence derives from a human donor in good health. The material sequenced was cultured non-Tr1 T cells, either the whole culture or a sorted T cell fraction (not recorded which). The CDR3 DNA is TGTGCCAGCAGTGAAGGCTGGGACAGCTATGGCTACACCTTC. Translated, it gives CASSEGWDSYGYTF.